The 32 T cell receptor beta chains below come from one sample, sequenced in a study of T cells in Graves' hyperthyroidism and ophthalmopathy. Amplification targeted TCR beta CDR3 regions from RNA transcripts. A first-round RT-PCR of the TCR CDR3 used the HTBI primer set. Via MiXCR, TCRdb re-called the multiplex PCR reads, giving one row per CDR3 protein. The sample has roughly 500,000 distinct CDR3 sequences; around 22% are singletons. Source material: blood. The receptor set was obtained from a woman in her 30s with Graves' ophthalmopathy.

This clonotype was picked up many times. The chain links TRBV11-2 to TRBJ1-1; the match to TRBD1 covers 8 bases. Germline V gene lookup returns CDR1 SGHAT and CDR2 FQNNGV. This CDR3 has 15 residues. V lost 3 bases, J lost 5 bases, and 8 bases stayed unmatched. Written as DNA, the CDR3 is TGTGCCAGCAGCTTCCCCCAGGGGGCTGGGACTGAAGCTTTCTTT. This encodes CASSFPQGAGTEAFF.

The chain employs TRBV6-1 and TRBJ1-2; TRBD1 aligns across 8 bases. CDR1 is MNHNS and CDR2 is SASEGT in the germline V gene. The CDR3 length is 15 residues. Trimming cost V 6 bases and J 4 bases; bases outside gene matches: 10. The CDR3 bases are TGTGCCAGCAGAACGCCAATCGGACAGGGCTATGGCTACACCTTC. Protein sequence: CASRTPIGQGYGYTF.

Worth noting for this clonotype: This may be a read error: a much more frequent sequence differs by one nucleotide. The chain carries TRBV5-1 and TRBJ1-1; perhaps TRBD1 as D (6 bases). Germline V gene data show CDR1 as SGHRS and CDR2 as YFSETQ. This CDR3 is built from 14 residues. The CDR3 sequence: CASSLDAQGSESFF. The DNA of the CDR3 is TGCGCCAGCAGCTTGGACGCCCAGGGGTCTGAATCTTTCTTT.

The gene calls are TRBV3-1 and TRBJ2-7; 7 bases fit TRBD1. The V gene's germline CDR1 is LGHDT and CDR2 YNNKEL (reference sequence). The CDR3 runs 13 residues. Trimming cost V 11 bases and J 3 bases; bases outside gene matches: 10. CDR3 nucleotide sequence: TGTGCCGGAAGTGGCGACAGGGTCTACGAGCAGTACTTC. This translates into CAGSGDRVYEQYF.

As concerns this clonotype: A much larger clonotype is one base distant, so this may be a read error. The CDR3 sequence: CASSLYGTVNTEAFF. As DNA, the CDR3 is TGTGCCAGCAGCTTATATGGGACAGTGAACACTGAAGCTTTCTTT. This chain connects TRBV7-2 to TRBJ1-1, with 7 bases identical to TRBD1. Germline V gene data show CDR1 as SGHTA and CDR2 as FQGNSA. CDR3 length equals 15 residues. The J segment lost 0 bases and the V segment lost 2 bases, leaving 3 bases of the junction unmatched.

The J gene is TRBJ2-7, the V gene TRBV6-1; 7 bases align to TRBD1. The ends lost 4 bases at V and 3 bases at J; junction bases unmatched: 3. There are 13 residues in the CDR3. CDR1 and CDR2 (germline): MNHNS, SASEGT. CDR3 sequence (DNA): TGTGCCAGCAGTGCGGGACAGAACTACGAGCAGTACTTC. Translated: CASSAGQNYEQYF.

This chain connects TRBV25-1 to TRBJ2-7; the match to TRBD1 covers 8 bases. This CDR3 comprises 16 residues. Germline V lookup: CDR1 MGHDK, CDR2 SYGVNS. Trimming at V came to 1 base and at J to 3 bases, leaving 8 bases not matched to a gene. This CDR3 is CASSESDGQGHYEQYF. CDR3 in DNA: TGTGCCAGCAGTGAATCGGACGGACAGGGACACTACGAGCAGTACTTC.

The J gene is TRBJ2-5, the V gene TRBV6-1; 12 bases map to TRBD1. V was clipped by 4 bases and J by 4 bases; unmatched bases: 4. The CDR3 loop spans 15 amino acids. The germline V gene encodes CDR1 MNHNS and CDR2 SASEGT. Here the CDR3 DNA reads TGTGCCAGCAGTGCCCGGGACAGGGGGCGAGAGACCCAGTACTTC. Its protein is CASSARDRGRETQYF.

There are many counts of this clonotype. V and J are TRBV25-1 and TRBJ1-1; tentative D call: TRBD1 (5 bases). This CDR3 is built from 14 residues. Germline V gene lookup returns CDR1 MGHDK and CDR2 SYGVNS. V was cut by 3 bases and J by 6 bases, with 14 bases left in between. CDR3 in DNA: TGTGCCAGCAGTGACGGGGCGTCCGGAGCTGAAGCTTTCTTT. Translation gives CASSDGASGAEAFF.

This clonotype was observed at least ten times. J is TRBJ2-5 and V is TRBV6-2 or TRBV6-3, with TRBD1 matching over 8 bases. V shed 4 bases, J shed 4 bases, and the junction held 5 bases outside the gene matches. This CDR3 is built from 14 residues. CDR1 is MNHEY and CDR2 is SVGEGT in the germline V gene. CDR3 DNA: TGTGCCAGCAGTTGGCGGGACAGGACAGAGACCCAGTACTTC. Residues: CASSWRDRTETQYF.

J is TRBJ2-7 and V is TRBV12-3 or TRBV12-4, with 9 bases lining up with TRBD1. After removal of 5 bases from V and 3 bases from J, the junction contained 5 bases not matched to a gene. This CDR3 contains 14 residues. The CDR3 DNA is TGTGCCAGCAGTCCATGGACAGGGGTCTACGAGCAGTACTTC. As protein: CASSPWTGVYEQYF.

This clonotype has only a few counts. The chain has TRBV7-6 and TRBJ2-7; the match to TRBD1 covers 10 bases. V trimming: 5 bases; J trimming: 5 bases; junction bases outside the gene matches: 6. Germline V gene sequence: CDR1 SGHVS, CDR2 FNYEAQ. This CDR3 comprises 14 residues. CDR3 nucleotide sequence: TGTGCCAGCAGCCCGGACAGGGGGAACAACGAGCAGTACTTC. Its protein product is CASSPDRGNNEQYF.

This clonotype was counted many times. V is TRBV12-3 or TRBV12-4 and J is TRBJ1-2, with 10 nucleotides matching TRBD1. V trimming: 3 bases; J trimming: 0 bases; junction bases outside the gene matches: 4. The CDR3 has 16 amino acids. The CDR3: CASSLTGGFANYGYTF. DNA for the CDR3: TGTGCCAGCAGTTTGACAGGGGGCTTCGCTAACTATGGCTACACCTTC.

This chain joins TRBV4-3 and TRBJ2-5, with no clear D. Germline CDR1 and CDR2: LGHNA and YSLEER. Trimming left V 0 bases short and J 5 bases short, with 10 bases between. The CDR3 sequence is 14 residues long. CDR3 in DNA: TGCGCCAGCAGCCAAGAAAGGGCCAGCGAGACCCAGTACTTC. Translation gives CASSQERASETQYF.

The chain joins TRBV25-1 to TRBJ2-3, with 9 bases lining up with TRBD1. The CDR3 runs to 16 residues. Germline trimming cut 8 bases from V and 5 bases from J; bases unmatched to any gene: 14. Germline CDR1 is MGHDK and CDR2 is SYGVNS. Here the CDR3 reads CASPPRQGGSQDTQYF. The CDR3 DNA reads TGTGCCAGCCCTCCCCGACAGGGGGGTTCTCAAGATACGCAGTATTTT.

This clonotype was counted ten times or more. The V and J genes are TRBV2 and TRBJ1-1; 8 nucleotides align to TRBD1. This CDR3 comprises 12 residues. V shed 6 bases and J 9 bases; nucleotides not matched to a gene: 6. Germline V gene sequence: CDR1 SNHLY, CDR2 FYNNEI. CDR3 in DNA: TGTGCCAGCAGGACGGACAGGGTTCAAGCTTTCTTT. Protein product: CASRTDRVQAFF.

This clonotype was seen ten or more times. The CDR3 DNA reads as TGTGCCAGTAGTATGAATTGGCAGGTCGGGGGCTATGGCTACACCTTC. It encodes CASSMNWQVGGYGYTF. The chain has TRBV19 and TRBJ1-2; possibly TRBD1 for D (5 bases). Trimming took 3 bases from V and 4 from J, leaving 18 bases between them. The CDR3 covers 16 residues. Germline V gene sequence: CDR1 LNHDA, CDR2 SQIVND (reference sequence).

On this clonotype: This clone may be a read error of a much larger clone one base away. The rearrangement joins TRBV6-2 or TRBV6-3 to TRBJ2-4, with D tentatively TRBD1 (6 bases). Germline CDR1 is MNHEY and CDR2 is SVGEGT. The CDR3 extends over 15 amino acids. The CDR3 loop reads CASSRDILAKNIKYF. CDR3 DNA: TGTGCCAGCAGTCGGGACATTCTAGCCAAAAACATTAAGTACTTC.

The chain recombines TRBV27 with TRBJ1-1, with TRBD1 identical over 7 bases. The CDR3 has 19 residues. V lost 8 bases to trimming and J lost 4 bases; unmatched junction nucleotides: 25. The germline CDR1 and CDR2 sequences are MNHEY and SMNVEV (reference sequence). This CDR3 is CASGRLPGGALLRATEAFF. The DNA of the CDR3 is TGTGCCAGCGGCCGATTGCCAGGGGGGGCCTTACTCCGGGCCACTGAAGCTTTCTTT.

This clonotype occurred many times. The chain combines TRBV28 with TRBJ1-1; 9 bases are shared with TRBD1. The V gene end was trimmed by 6 bases and the J gene end by 4 bases; junction bases not matched to a gene: 6. The CDR3 contains 14 residues. Germline CDR1 is MDHEN and CDR2 is SYDVKM. CDR3 residues: CASSTGGSFTEAFF. CDR3 coding DNA: TGTGCCAGCAGCACAGGGGGCTCGTTCACTGAAGCTTTCTTT.

The V call is TRBV5-1, the J call TRBJ2-2, with 10 bases aligning to TRBD1. The ends lost 4 bases at V and 7 bases at J; junction bases unmatched: 10. The length of the CDR3 is 16 residues. Germline CDR1 reads SGHRS; CDR2 reads YFSETQ. The CDR3 DNA reads as TGCGCCAGCAGCACCCGACAGGGGGCTTTTAACGGGGAGCTGTTTTTT. Amino acids: CASSTRQGAFNGELFF.

The rearrangement uses TRBV14 and TRBJ1-5, with D unclear. Germline values: CDR1 SGHDN, CDR2 FVKESK. V shed 2 bases and J shed 5 bases, with 7 bases lying between them. This CDR3 has 13 residues. In DNA, the CDR3 is TGTGCCAGCAGCCAAAACACCTATCAGCCCCAGCATTTT. It encodes CASSQNTYQPQHF.

The chain recombines TRBV28 with TRBJ2-5; tentative D call: TRBD1 (5 bases). CDR3 length: 15 residues. Trimming stripped 3 bases from V and 5 bases from J, with 16 bases between. Germline V lookup: CDR1 MDHEN, CDR2 SYDVKM. CDR3 sequence (DNA): TGTGCCAGCAGTTTTAGGGGTCTATCCCAGGAGACCCAGTACTTC. As protein: CASSFRGLSQETQYF. Complete variable domain (other parts from reference TRBV28 and TRBJ2-5): DVKVTQSSRYLVKRTGEKVFLECVQDMDHENMFWYRQDPGLGLRLIYFSYDVKMKEKGDIPEGYSVSREKKERFSLILESASTNQTSMYLCASSFRGLSQETQYFGPGTRLLVL.

The sample holds a few counts of this clonotype. J is TRBJ2-2 and V is TRBV7-2; D not resolved. The CDR3 spans 14 residues. With 1 base removed from V and 8 bases from J, the gap between germline ends came to 11 bases. Germline CDR1 SGHTA, CDR2 FQGNSA. The CDR3: CASSLGPIEGELFF. In nucleotides, the CDR3 is TGTGCCAGCAGCTTAGGGCCCATTGAGGGGGAGCTGTTTTTT.

This clonotype occurred many times. The V and J genes are TRBV19 and TRBJ1-3; possibly TRBD1 for D (5 bases). V was clipped by 3 bases and J by 2 bases, with 11 bases between them. Germline V CDR1 and CDR2: LNHDA, SQIVND (reference sequence). The CDR3 loop spans 15 amino acids. The CDR3 DNA follows: TGTGCCAGTAGTATCCCTCGACAGCCTGGAAACACCATATATTTT. The encoded protein is CASSIPRQPGNTIYF.

This clonotype was picked up many times. The V gene is TRBV24-1, the J gene TRBJ1-2, with D maybe TRBD1 (5 bases). Germline V lookup: CDR1 KGHDR, CDR2 SFDVKD. The V end lost 0 bases, the J end lost 8 bases, and 9 bases lay between the germline ends. The CDR3 has 13 residues. CDR3 bases: TGTGCCACCAGTGATTTGTCAGGGACGGGCTACACCTTC. Translated, it gives CATSDLSGTGYTF.

This clonotype has ten or more counts. This chain connects TRBV12-3 or TRBV12-4 to TRBJ1-3; TRBD1 is a possible D gene (6 bases). The CDR3 has 14 amino acids. V lost 3 bases to trimming and J lost 5 bases, with 11 bases between them. The CDR3 reads CASSFQGHRNTIYF. The CDR3 DNA is TGTGCCAGCAGTTTCCAGGGGCATCGAAACACCATATATTTT.

The chain is built from TRBV27 and TRBJ1-1, with D uncertain. Per the germline V gene, CDR1 is MNHEY and CDR2 is SMNVEV (reference sequence). V shed 7 bases and J shed 1 base, with 16 bases lying between them. The CDR3 totals 15 residues. CDR3 sequence: CASKNWGSPNTEAFF. DNA for the CDR3: TGTGCCAGCAAAAATTGGGGTTCTCCGAACACTGAAGCTTTCTTT.

This clonotype was detected a few times. An end of the junction does not agree with germline; a read error may underlie this. The gene calls are TRBV15 and TRBJ2-4, with no clear D. Germline CDR1 LNHNV, CDR2 YYDKDF (reference sequence). The CDR3 totals 13 residues. Here the CDR3 reads CATSRDGRDIKYF. CDR3 nucleotides: TGTGCCACCAGCAGAGATGGACGAGACATTAAGTACTTC.

To note about this clonotype: A junction boundary mismatches the germline segment, possibly from a read error. V usage is TRBV5-1 and J usage is TRBJ2-7; TRBD1 matches 8 bases. CDR3 size: 14 residues. Germline-derived CDR1 and CDR2 are SGHRS and YFSETQ. The CDR3 nucleotides are TGCGCCTGCAGCTTGGACAGGGTGGGCCTGGAGCAGTACTTC. It codes for CACSLDRVGLEQYF.

This clonotype came up many times. Compared with germline, one end of the junction differs, possibly owing to a read error. The chain employs TRBV6-5 and TRBJ1-2, with D hard to call. The CDR3 has 16 residues. Germline-derived CDR1 and CDR2 are MNHEY and SVGAGI. CDR3 nucleotides: TGTGCCAGCAGTTACTCTGGCAGCCCGCCTAACCATGGCTACACCTTC. It codes for CASSYSGSPPNHGYTF.

This clonotype was seen repeatedly, ten times or more. The chain is built from TRBV4-1 and TRBJ2-7; TRBD1 aligns across 8 bases. J lost 4 bases, V lost 4 bases, and 9 bases had no gene match. Per germline, CDR1 MGHRA and CDR2 YSYEKL. This CDR3 is 15 amino acids long. The CDR3 protein is CASSPGTGPTYEQYF. The CDR3, as DNA: TGCGCCAGCAGCCCGGGGACAGGACCTACTTACGAGCAGTACTTC.